This TCR beta chain originates from a study of cytomegalovirus exposure and HLA in healthy donors. Findings and limits, study-wide: Investigators reported around 150 TCR beta chains as tied to cytomegalovirus. Serostatus for CMV was the only available immune exposure information.

A multiplex PCR was run with 60 Vbeta primers and 13 Jbeta primers. Method: immunoSEQ multiplex PCR; TCRdb's copy keeps in-frame clones and lacks some. The top ten clones hold approximately 6% of a sample with more than 150,000 clones, roughly 80% of them seen once. As to this clone: Its antigen is currently unknown.

CDR1 MNHEY and CDR2 SMNVEV come from the germline V gene (reference sequence). The CDR3 spans 15 residues. V was trimmed by 4 bases and J by 5 bases, leaving 17 bases between them. Sequenced sample: PBMCs. The receptor was derived from a man aged 40-55 years in good health and CMV-seropositive. The chain is built from TRBV27 and TRBJ1-2; D may be TRBD1 (5 bases). CDR3 nucleotides: TGTGCCAGCAGTTCCCCTCAGGCAGGGAAGTATGGCTACACCTTC. Its protein is CASSSPQAGKYGYTF.